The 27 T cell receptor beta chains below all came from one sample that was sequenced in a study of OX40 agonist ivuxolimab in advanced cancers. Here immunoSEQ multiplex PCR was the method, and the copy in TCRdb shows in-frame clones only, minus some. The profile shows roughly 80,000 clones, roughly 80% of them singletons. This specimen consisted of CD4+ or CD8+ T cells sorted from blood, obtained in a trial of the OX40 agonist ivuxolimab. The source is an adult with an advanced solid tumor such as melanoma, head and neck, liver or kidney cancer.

The CDR3 DNA reads TGTGCCAGCAGTGAATGGGGAGGGGGGAATGGCTACACCTTC. Residues: CASSEWGGGNGYTF. The chain recombines TRBV25-1 with TRBJ1-2, with D maybe TRBD1 (6 bases). Trimming cost V 1 base and J 6 bases, with 12 bases left between them. CDR3 length: 14 residues. Germline CDR1 and CDR2: MGHDK and SYGVNS.

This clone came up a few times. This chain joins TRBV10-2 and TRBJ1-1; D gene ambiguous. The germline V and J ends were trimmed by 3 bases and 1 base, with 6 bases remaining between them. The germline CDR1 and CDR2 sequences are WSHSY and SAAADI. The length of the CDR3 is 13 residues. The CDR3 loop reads CASSEARNTEAFF. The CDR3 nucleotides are TGCGCCAGCAGTGAAGCTCGGAACACTGAAGCTTTCTTT.

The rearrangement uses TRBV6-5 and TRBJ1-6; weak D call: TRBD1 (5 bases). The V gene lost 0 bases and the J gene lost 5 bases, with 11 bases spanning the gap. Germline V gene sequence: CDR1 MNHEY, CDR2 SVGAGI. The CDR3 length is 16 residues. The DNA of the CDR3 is TGTGCCAGCAGTTACTCGACGGGGCCCCATAATTCACCCCTCCACTTT. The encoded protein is CASSYSTGPHNSPLHF.

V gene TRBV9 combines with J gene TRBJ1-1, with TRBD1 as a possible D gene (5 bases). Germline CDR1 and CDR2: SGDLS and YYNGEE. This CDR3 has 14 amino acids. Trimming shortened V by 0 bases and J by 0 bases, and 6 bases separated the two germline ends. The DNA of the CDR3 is TGTGCCAGCAGCGTAGAAGGGGTGAACACTGAAGCTTTCTTT. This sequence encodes CASSVEGVNTEAFF. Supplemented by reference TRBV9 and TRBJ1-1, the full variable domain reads DSGVTQTPKHLITATGQRVTLRCSPRSGDLSVYWYQQSLDQGLQFLIQYYNGEERAKGNILERFSAQQFPDLHSELNLSSLELGDSALYFCASSVEGVNTEAFFGQGTRLTVV.

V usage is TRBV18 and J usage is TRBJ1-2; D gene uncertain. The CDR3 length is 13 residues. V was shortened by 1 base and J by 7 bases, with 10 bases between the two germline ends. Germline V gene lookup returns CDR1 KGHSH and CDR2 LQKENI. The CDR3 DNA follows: TGTGCCAGCTCACCACGGCGGGAAAGTGGCTACACCTTC. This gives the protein CASSPRRESGYTF.

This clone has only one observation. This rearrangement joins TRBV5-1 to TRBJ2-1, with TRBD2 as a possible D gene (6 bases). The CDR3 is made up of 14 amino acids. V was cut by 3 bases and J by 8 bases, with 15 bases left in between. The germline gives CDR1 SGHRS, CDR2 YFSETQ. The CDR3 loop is CASSSEPGVDEQFF. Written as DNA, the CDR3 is TGCGCCAGCAGCTCCGAGCCGGGGGTCGATGAGCAGTTCTTC.

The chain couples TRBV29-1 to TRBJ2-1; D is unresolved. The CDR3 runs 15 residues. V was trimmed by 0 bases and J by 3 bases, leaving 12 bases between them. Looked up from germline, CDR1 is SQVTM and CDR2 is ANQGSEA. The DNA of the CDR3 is TGCAGCGTTGAAGATCGTGGGCAGGTCTACAATGAGCAGTTCTTC. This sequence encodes CSVEDRGQVYNEQFF.

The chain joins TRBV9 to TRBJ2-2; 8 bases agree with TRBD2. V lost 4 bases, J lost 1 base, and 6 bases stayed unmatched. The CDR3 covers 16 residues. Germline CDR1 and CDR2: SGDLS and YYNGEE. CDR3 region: CASSSRTSQNTGELFF. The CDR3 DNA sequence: TGTGCCAGCAGCTCCCGGACTAGCCAGAACACCGGGGAGCTGTTTTTT.

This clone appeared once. The DNA for the CDR3 is TGTGCCAGCAGCCTAGGGACAGGGATCCCCTACAATGAGCAGTTCTTC. Its protein is CASSLGTGIPYNEQFF. The chain couples TRBV11-2 to TRBJ2-1; 9 nucleotides line up with TRBD1. The CDR3 runs to 16 residues. CDR1 is SGHAT, CDR2 FQNNGV, per germline. Unmatched junction bases numbered 7, after V lost 5 bases and J lost 2 bases.

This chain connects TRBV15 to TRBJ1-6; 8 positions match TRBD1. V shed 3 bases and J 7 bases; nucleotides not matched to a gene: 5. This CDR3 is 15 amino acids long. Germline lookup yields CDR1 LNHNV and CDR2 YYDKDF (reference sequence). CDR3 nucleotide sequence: TGTGCCACCAGCAGGGGGACAGGAAGGAATTCACCCCTCCACTTT. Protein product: CATSRGTGRNSPLHF.

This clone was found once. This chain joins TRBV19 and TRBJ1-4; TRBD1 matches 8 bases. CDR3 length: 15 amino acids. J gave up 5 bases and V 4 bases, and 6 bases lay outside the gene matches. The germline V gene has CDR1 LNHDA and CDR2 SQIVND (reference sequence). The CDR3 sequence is CASSSGQGRNEKLFF. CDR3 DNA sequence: TGTGCCAGTAGTAGCGGACAGGGACGGAATGAAAAACTGTTTTTT.

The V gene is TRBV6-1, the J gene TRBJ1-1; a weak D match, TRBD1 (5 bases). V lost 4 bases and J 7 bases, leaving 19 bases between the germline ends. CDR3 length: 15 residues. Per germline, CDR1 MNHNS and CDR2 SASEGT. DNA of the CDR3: TGTGCCAGCAGTGGGACGGCCGGGGCGTTGGGTGAAGCTTTCTTT. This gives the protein CASSGTAGALGEAFF.

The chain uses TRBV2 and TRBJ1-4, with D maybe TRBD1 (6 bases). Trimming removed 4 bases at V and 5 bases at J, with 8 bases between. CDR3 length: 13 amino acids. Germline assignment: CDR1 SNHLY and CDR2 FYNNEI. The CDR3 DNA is TGTGCCAGCAGTGGAACAGGGAATGAAAAACTGTTTTTT. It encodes CASSGTGNEKLFF.

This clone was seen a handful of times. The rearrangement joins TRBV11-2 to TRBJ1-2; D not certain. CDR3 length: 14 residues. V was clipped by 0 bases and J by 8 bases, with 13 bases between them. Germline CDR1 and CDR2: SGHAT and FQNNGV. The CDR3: CASSLDPGLGGYTF. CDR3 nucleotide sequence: TGTGCCAGCAGCTTAGATCCCGGACTGGGGGGCTACACCTTC.

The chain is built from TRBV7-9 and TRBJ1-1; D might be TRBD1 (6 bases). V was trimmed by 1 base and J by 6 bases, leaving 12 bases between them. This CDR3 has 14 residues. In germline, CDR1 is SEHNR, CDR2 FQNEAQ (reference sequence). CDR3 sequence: CASSLGPRGAEAFF. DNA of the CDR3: TGTGCCAGCAGCTTAGGGCCAAGGGGGGCTGAAGCTTTCTTT.

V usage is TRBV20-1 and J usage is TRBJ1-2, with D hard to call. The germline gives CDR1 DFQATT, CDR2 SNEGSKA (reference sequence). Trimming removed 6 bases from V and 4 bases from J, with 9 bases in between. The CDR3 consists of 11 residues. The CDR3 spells CSAVARYGYTF. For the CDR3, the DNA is TGCAGTGCCGTGGCTCGCTATGGCTACACCTTC.

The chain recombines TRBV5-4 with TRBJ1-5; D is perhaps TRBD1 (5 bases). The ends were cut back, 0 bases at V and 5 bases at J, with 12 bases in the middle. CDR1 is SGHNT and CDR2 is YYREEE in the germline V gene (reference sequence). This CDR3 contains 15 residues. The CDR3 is CASSLEGRDDQPQHF. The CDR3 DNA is TGTGCCAGCAGCTTGGAGGGCAGGGACGATCAGCCCCAGCATTTT.

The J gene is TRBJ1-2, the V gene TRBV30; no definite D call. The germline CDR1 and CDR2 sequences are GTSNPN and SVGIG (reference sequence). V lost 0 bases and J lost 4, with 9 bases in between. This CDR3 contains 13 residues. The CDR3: CAWSVSRIYGYTF. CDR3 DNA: TGTGCCTGGAGTGTATCCAGAATCTATGGCTACACCTTC. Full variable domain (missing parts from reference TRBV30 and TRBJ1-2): SQTIHQWPATLVQPVGSPLSLECTVEGTSNPNLYWYRQAAGRGLQLLFYSVGIGQISSEVPQNLSASRPQDRQFILSSKKLLLSDSGFYLCAWSVSRIYGYTFGSGTRLTVV.

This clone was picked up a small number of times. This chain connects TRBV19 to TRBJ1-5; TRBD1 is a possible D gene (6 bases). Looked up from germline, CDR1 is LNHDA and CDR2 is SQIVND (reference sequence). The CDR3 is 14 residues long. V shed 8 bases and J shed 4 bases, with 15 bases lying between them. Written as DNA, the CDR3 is TGTGCCAGTGTATCGTTGGGGGCGAATCAGCCCCAGCATTTT. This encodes CASVSLGANQPQHF.

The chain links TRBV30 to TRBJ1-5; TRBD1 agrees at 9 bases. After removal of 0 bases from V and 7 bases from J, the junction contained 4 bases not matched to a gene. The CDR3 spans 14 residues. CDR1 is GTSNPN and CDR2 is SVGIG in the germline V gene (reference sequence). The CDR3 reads CAWSVGTGHQPQHF. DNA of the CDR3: TGTGCCTGGAGTGTTGGGACAGGGCACCAGCCCCAGCATTTT.

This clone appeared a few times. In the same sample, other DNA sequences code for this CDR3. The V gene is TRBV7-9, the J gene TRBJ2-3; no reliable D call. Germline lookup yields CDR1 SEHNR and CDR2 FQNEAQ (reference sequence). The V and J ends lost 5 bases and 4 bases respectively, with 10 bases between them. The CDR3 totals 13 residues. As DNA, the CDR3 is TGTGCCAGCAGCCCCAGAGGCCCAGATACGCAGTATTTT. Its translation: CASSPRGPDTQYF.

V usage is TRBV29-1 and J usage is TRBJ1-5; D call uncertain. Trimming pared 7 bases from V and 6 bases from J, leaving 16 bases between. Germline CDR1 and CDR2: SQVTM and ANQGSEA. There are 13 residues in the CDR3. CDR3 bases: TGCAGCGGCGCAGCCGGTATGGGTCAGCCCCAGCATTTT. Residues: CSGAAGMGQPQHF.

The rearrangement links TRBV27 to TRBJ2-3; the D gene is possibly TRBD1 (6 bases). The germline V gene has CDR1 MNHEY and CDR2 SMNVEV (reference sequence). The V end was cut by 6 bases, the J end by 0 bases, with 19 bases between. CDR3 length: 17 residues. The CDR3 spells CASRRNDRSFSTDTQYF. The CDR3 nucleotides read TGTGCCAGCAGACGTAATGACAGGTCCTTTAGCACAGATACGCAGTATTTT.

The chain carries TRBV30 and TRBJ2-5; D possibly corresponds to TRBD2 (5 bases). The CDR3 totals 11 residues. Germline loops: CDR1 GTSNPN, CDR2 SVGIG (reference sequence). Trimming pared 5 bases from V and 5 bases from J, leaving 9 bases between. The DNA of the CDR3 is TGTGCCTGGGAGGGATCGGAGACCCAGTACTTC. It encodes CAWEGSETQYF.

CDR3 region: CASENGVVNTGELFF. Here the CDR3 DNA reads TGTGCCAGCGAAAATGGGGTAGTTAACACCGGGGAGCTGTTTTTT. V gene TRBV7-9 combines with J gene TRBJ2-2; no firm D call. Trimming stripped 8 bases from V and 2 bases from J, with 15 bases between. This CDR3 is built from 15 residues. CDR1 and CDR2 from the germline V gene are SEHNR and FQNEAQ (reference sequence).

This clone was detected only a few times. This chain's CDR3 is CSVGGQGGYTF. CDR3 coding DNA: TGCAGCGTTGGCGGTCAGGGTGGCTACACCTTC. The genes are TRBV29-1 and TRBJ1-2; D may be TRBD1 (5 bases). Germline CDR1 reads SQVTM; CDR2 reads ANQGSEA. This CDR3 is built from 11 residues. Deletions cut 4 bases from V and 7 bases from J, with 10 bases between.

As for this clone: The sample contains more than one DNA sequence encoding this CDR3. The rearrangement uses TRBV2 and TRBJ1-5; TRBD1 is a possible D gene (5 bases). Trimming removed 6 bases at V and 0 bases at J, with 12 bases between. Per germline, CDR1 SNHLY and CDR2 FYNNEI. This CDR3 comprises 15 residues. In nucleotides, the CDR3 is TGTGCCAGCAGACGAGGAGGGGTTAGCAATCAGCCCCAGCATTTT. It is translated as CASRRGGVSNQPQHF.